The 19 T cell receptor beta chains listed next were all sequenced from one sample in a study of CD8+ T cells in alopecia areata (dated by TCRdb to the late 2010s). The method was the immunoSEQ multiplex PCR assay. RNA was extracted from all samples and reverse transcribed into cDNA, which served as template for TCR sequencing. This is the immuneACCESS table as TCRdb keeps it, with only in-frame sequences that have V and J called. A part of the clones is gone; compared with another copy, unresolved V genes explain less than half, and the rest is unexplained. The sample table lists nearly 95,000 clones, around three quarters of them with a count of one. The ten largest clones add up to around 15% of the sample. The treatment or condition tag for this specimen amounts to: oral pan-JAK inhibitor, 5-10 mg twice daily. The specimen comprised CD8+ T cells sorted from blood, sampled between weeks 44 and 45, from a patient treated with tofacitinib. These TCRs come from a human donor with alopecia areata.

This clone was recorded many times. The chain carries TRBV5-1 and TRBJ2-7; TRBD1 agrees at 8 bases. The ends lost 4 bases at V and 0 bases at J; junction bases unmatched: 6. Germline CDR1 and CDR2: SGHRS and YFSETQ. The CDR3 sequence is 15 residues long. CDR3 residues: CASSRTGSSSYEQYF. CDR3 DNA sequence: TGCGCCAGCAGCCGGACAGGGTCCAGCTCCTACGAGCAGTACTTC.

This clone was observed a single time. The chain combines TRBV7-6 with TRBJ2-3; D not certain. The CDR3 is 12 amino acids. With 8 bases removed from V and 0 bases from J, the gap between germline ends came to 6 bases. Germline V gene sequence: CDR1 SGHVS, CDR2 FNYEAQ. CDR3 sequence reads: CASGPSTDTQYF. In DNA, the CDR3 is TGTGCCAGCGGACCGAGCACAGATACGCAGTATTTT.

In this sample, this clone turned up a few times. The chain is built from TRBV5-6 and TRBJ2-7; D perhaps matches TRBD1 (5 bases). The V end was cut by 0 bases, the J end by 1 base, with 5 bases between. This CDR3 spans 13 amino acids. Germline values: CDR1 SGHDT, CDR2 YYEEEE. CDR3 sequence (DNA): TGTGCCAGCAGCTTGGGACAGTCCTACGAGCAGTACTTC. Protein sequence: CASSLGQSYEQYF.

The chain combines TRBV29-1 with TRBJ2-3; 9 nucleotides match TRBD2. V shed 6 bases and J 0 bases; nucleotides not matched to a gene: 19. Germline assignment: CDR1 SQVTM and CDR2 ANQGSEA. The CDR3 is made up of 19 amino acids. CDR3 DNA: TGCAGCGTCTTGGGTGGTAGCGGGGGTCGGAAAACTAGCACAGATACGCAGTATTTT. Its protein is CSVLGGSGGRKTSTDTQYF.

The chain employs TRBV5-6 and TRBJ1-2, with no clear D. This CDR3 comprises 12 residues. Between the trimmed V and J ends, which lost 0 bases and 13 bases, there was a span of 13 bases. Germline V gene lookup returns CDR1 SGHDT and CDR2 YYEEEE. CDR3 nucleotides: TGTGCCAGCAGCTTGGCCGGCGAGGGATGCACCTTC. Translation gives CASSLAGEGCTF.

The genes are TRBV29-1 and TRBJ2-1; no clear D. Trimming removed 5 bases at V and 5 bases at J, with 7 bases between. Looked up from germline, CDR1 is SQVTM and CDR2 is ANQGSEA. CDR3 length: 11 amino acids. The CDR3 DNA follows: TGCAGCGTTAGTATCGACAATGAGCAGTTCTTC. This codes for CSVSIDNEQFF.

This sequence joins TRBV25-1 and TRBJ1-2, with D tentatively TRBD1 (5 bases). The ends were cut back, 2 bases at V and 8 bases at J, with 15 bases in the middle. The CDR3 length is 14 residues. Per germline, CDR1 MGHDK and CDR2 SYGVNS. The CDR3 bases are TGTGCCAGCAGTGAAGGGACGGAAGATCACGGCTACACCTTC. Amino acids: CASSEGTEDHGYTF.

The chain recombines TRBV30 with TRBJ1-1; D unresolved. Germline V gene lookup returns CDR1 GTSNPN and CDR2 SVGIG (reference sequence). The CDR3 totals 13 residues. V was clipped by 2 bases and J by 6 bases, with 13 bases between them. The CDR3, as DNA: TGTGCCTGGAGTTTTTCATCGGTTGCTGAAGCTTTCTTT. This translates into CAWSFSSVAEAFF.

This clone occurred a few times. This chain joins TRBV11-2 and TRBJ1-5, with TRBD1 as a possible D gene (6 bases). The CDR3 sequence is 15 residues long. V lost 0 bases to trimming and J lost 0 bases, with 6 bases between them. The V gene's germline CDR1 is SGHAT and CDR2 FQNNGV. As DNA, the CDR3 is TGTGCCAGCAGCTTAGAACAGGGTAGCAATCAGCCCCAGCATTTT. Its translation is CASSLEQGSNQPQHF.

This rearrangement joins TRBV21-1 to TRBJ1-2. TRBV21-1 is a recognized pseudogene. The CDR3 covers 15 residues. The CDR3 sequence is CASSKVCAGNYGYTF. The CDR3 bases are TGTGCCAGCAGCAAAGTGTGTGCGGGGAACTATGGCTACACCTTC.

The chain employs TRBV29-1 and TRBJ2-6; 7 bases align to TRBD1. The CDR3 is made up of 15 amino acids. Germline values: CDR1 SQVTM, CDR2 ANQGSEA. The V gene end was trimmed by 5 bases and the J gene end by 2 bases; junction bases not matched to a gene: 6. The CDR3 sequence: CSVYEGGAGANVLTF. CDR3 in DNA: TGCAGCGTTTACGAAGGGGGCGCTGGGGCCAACGTCCTGACTTTC.

V gene TRBV30 combines with J gene TRBJ2-7; D not resolved. The CDR3 has 12 amino acids. V lost 3 bases and J 6 bases, leaving 12 bases between the germline ends. The germline V gene has CDR1 GTSNPN and CDR2 SVGIG (reference sequence). The chain's CDR3 is CAWRPSWGEQYF. The CDR3 nucleotides read TGTGCCTGGAGGCCGAGTTGGGGCGAGCAGTACTTC.

The CDR3 loop is CASSQIQTGDGYTF. CDR3 coding DNA: TGTGCCAGCAGCCAAATACAGACAGGAGATGGCTACACCTTC. The V call is TRBV14, the J call TRBJ1-2; a weak D match, TRBD1 (6 bases). The CDR3 loop spans 14 amino acids. CDR1 and CDR2 (germline): SGHDN, FVKESK. V dropped 2 bases and J dropped 6 bases, with 13 bases sitting between them.

This chain links TRBV7-9 with TRBJ1-2; no firm D call. The CDR3 consists of 16 residues. The V gene lost 0 bases and the J gene lost 3 bases, with 14 bases spanning the gap. Germline V gene data show CDR1 as SEHNR and CDR2 as FQNEAQ (reference sequence). CDR3 nucleotides: TGTGCCAGCAGCTTAGCCCCCGGGCAGCGAGACTATGGCTACACCTTC. Its protein product is CASSLAPGQRDYGYTF.

The genes are TRBV20-1 and TRBJ2-1, with D uncertain. The CDR3 is 11 residues long. Trimming removed 2 bases at V and 4 bases at J, with 3 bases between. Germline CDR1 reads DFQATT; CDR2 reads SNEGSKA (reference sequence). The CDR3 DNA reads as TGCAGTGCTAGACGATACAATGAGCAGTTCTTC. This sequence encodes CSARRYNEQFF.

The chain couples TRBV6-5 to TRBJ2-4, with 9 bases fitting TRBD1. Germline V gene data show CDR1 as MNHEY and CDR2 as SVGAGI. V dropped 7 bases and J dropped 11; count of bases not matched to a gene: 15. This CDR3 is built from 15 residues. CDR3 loop: CASMGKQGAYSLQYF. CDR3 nucleotide sequence: TGTGCCAGCATGGGGAAACAGGGGGCATATTCCCTTCAGTACTTC.

This clone was observed once. Other DNA sequences in this specimen translate into the identical CDR3. The genes are TRBV9 and TRBJ1-1, with TRBD1 matching 7 bases. The germline gives CDR1 SGDLS, CDR2 YYNGEE. V trimming: 0 bases; J trimming: 5 bases; junction bases outside the gene matches: 1. This CDR3 spans 13 amino acids. The CDR3 here is CASSVGQGTEAFF. The CDR3 nucleotides are TGTGCCAGCAGCGTAGGACAGGGAACTGAAGCTTTCTTT.

This chain connects TRBV19 to TRBJ1-4; D is unresolved. Trimming shortened V by 3 bases and J by 3 bases, and 8 bases separated the two germline ends. The germline V gene has CDR1 LNHDA and CDR2 SQIVND (reference sequence). CDR3 length: 14 residues. This CDR3 reads CASSIYGPNEKLFF. The CDR3 DNA reads TGTGCCAGTAGTATTTATGGACCTAATGAAAAACTGTTTTTT.

This clone turned up a few times. This sequence joins TRBV29-1 and TRBJ2-5; 11 bases fit TRBD2. With V trimmed by 3 bases and J by 2 bases, 8 bases remained unmatched. The germline V gene has CDR1 SQVTM and CDR2 ANQGSEA. The CDR3 contains 16 residues. CDR3 loop: CSVDGLAGGIQETQYF. For the CDR3, the DNA is TGCAGCGTTGATGGCCTAGCGGGGGGTATTCAAGAGACCCAGTACTTC.